This T cell receptor beta chain was profiled in a study of blood T cell repertoires in COVID-19. Study summary: COVID-19 samples from acute and convalescent phases originated in the United States, Italy and Spain. T cells, B-cell-depleted T cells, or PBMCs provided the cDNA or gDNA that served as material.

The CDR3 is 14 amino acids. J was trimmed by 2 bases and V by 6 bases; bases with no gene match: 5. Germline V lookup: CDR1 SNHLY, CDR2 FYNNEI. As originally analysed: Researchers report that nucleated cell counts were estimated from reference gene primer amplification. Sequencing used immunoSEQ multiplex PCR; TCRdb keeps in-frame clones, though not all of them. That table furnishes V, J and clone size, whereas the DNA furnished D and trimming. The table has about 150,000 clones, roughly 80% seen once. The V and J genes are TRBV2 and TRBJ2-7; TRBD1 matches at 9 bases. Specimen: peripheral blood. The clonotype was recovered from a man aged 50 to 59 with active or convalescent COVID-19. The CDR3 protein is CASRQGASTYEQYF. The CDR3 DNA reads as TGTGCCAGCAGACAGGGGGCCTCCACCTACGAGCAGTACTTC.